The present T cell receptor (beta chain) was sequenced within a study of blood T cells in healthy people across ages. Through a sample-barcoded 5' primer and a J-beta primer mix, a second PCR was run for about 6 to 12 cycles. Every cDNA molecule carried a tag from a template-switch adaptor bearing 12 random nucleotides. A single record per CDR3 protein comes from TCRdb applying MiXCR to the 5' RACE reads. The profile covers around 1,900,000 distinct CDR3 sequences, with roughly 43% appearing a single time and under 25% taken by the ten largest. On this clonotype itself: One end of the junction varies from germline; a read error may be responsible.

This TCR was recovered from a human donor in good health. The sample was blood.

Written as DNA, the CDR3 is TGTGCCAGCAGCTTAGCCGGCGGGGGGACCACAGATACGCGGTATTTT. Its translation is CASSLAGGGTTDTRYF. The chain links TRBV7-2 to TRBJ2-3, with TRBD2 identical over 8 bases. This CDR3 is 16 amino acids long. The germline V gene encodes CDR1 SGHTA and CDR2 FQGNSA.